This T cell receptor (beta chain) came from a study of blood T cell repertoires in COVID-19. The overall study: Donors in the United States, Italy and Spain gave samples during acute or convalescent COVID-19. T cells, B-cell-depleted T cells, or PBMCs supplied cDNA or gDNA.

In the original processing: The assay estimated nucleated cells by amplifying reference gene primers. Some clones are missing from TCRdb's copy, which holds only in-frame ones; the method was immunoSEQ multiplex PCR. V and J calls and clone size are those listed in that table; D and trimming were worked out from the DNA. The data contain around 70,000 clones, about 88% of them singletons. This clonotype was sampled from a man aged 50-60 years with acute or convalescent COVID-19. The sample comprised peripheral blood.

The CDR3 loop reads CASRDQGNEQFF. CDR3 DNA sequence: TGTGCCAGCAGGGACCAGGGGAATGAGCAGTTCTTC. This chain uses TRBV2 with TRBJ2-1, with a weak D call TRBD1 (6 bases). This CDR3 comprises 12 residues. V gave up 6 bases and J gave up 7 bases, with 10 bases separating them. In germline, CDR1 is SNHLY, CDR2 FYNNEI. The full variable domain, completed using reference TRBV2 and TRBJ2-1, is EPEVTQTPSHQVTQMGQEVILRCVPISNHLYFYWYRQILGQKVEFLVSFYNNEISEKSEIFDDQFSVERPDGSNFTLKIRSTKLEDSAMYFCASRDQGNEQFFGPGTRLTVL.